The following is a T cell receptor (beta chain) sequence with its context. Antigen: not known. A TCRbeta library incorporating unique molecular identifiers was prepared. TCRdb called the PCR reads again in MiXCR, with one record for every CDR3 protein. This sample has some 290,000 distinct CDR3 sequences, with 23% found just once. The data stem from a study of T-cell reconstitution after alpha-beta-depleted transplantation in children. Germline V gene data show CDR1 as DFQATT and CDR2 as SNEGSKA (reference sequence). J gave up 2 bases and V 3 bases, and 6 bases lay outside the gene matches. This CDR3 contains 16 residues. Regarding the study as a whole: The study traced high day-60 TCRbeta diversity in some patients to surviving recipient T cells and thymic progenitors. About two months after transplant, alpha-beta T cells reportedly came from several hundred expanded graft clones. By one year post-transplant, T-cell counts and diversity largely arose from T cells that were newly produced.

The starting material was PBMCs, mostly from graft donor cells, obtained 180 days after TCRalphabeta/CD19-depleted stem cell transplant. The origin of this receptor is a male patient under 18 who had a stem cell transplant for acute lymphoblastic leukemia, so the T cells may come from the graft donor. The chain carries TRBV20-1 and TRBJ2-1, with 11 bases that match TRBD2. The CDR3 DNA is TGCAGTGCTAGTGGTTCGACTAGCGGGACCTACAATGAGCAGTTCTTC. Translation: CSASGSTSGTYNEQFF.